One sample yielded the 8 T cell receptor beta chains listed below, sequenced in a study of blood T cell repertoires in COVID-19. TCRdb's copy holds only in-frame clones and misses some; the assay was immunoSEQ multiplex PCR. Found here are 150,000 to 250,000 clones, around 82% of them singletons; the top ten hold 6% to 8%. Sequencing was performed on PBMCs or T cells enriched from blood (not recorded which). Receptors were obtained from a man in his forties who had recovered from COVID-19.

This rearrangement joins TRBV18 to TRBJ2-3, with D possibly matching TRBD2 (5 bases). The V end lost 3 bases, the J end lost 6 bases, and 16 bases lay between the germline ends. This CDR3 is 15 amino acids long. The germline gives CDR1 KGHSH, CDR2 LQKENI. The CDR3, as DNA: TGTGCCAGCTCACCGCGGACTTCCCCGCAGGATACGCAGTATTTT. Translated, it gives CASSPRTSPQDTQYF.

V is TRBV2 and J is TRBJ1-5, with a possible D match to TRBD1 (5 bases). The germline V and J ends were trimmed by 5 bases and 7 bases, with 18 bases remaining between them. CDR1 is SNHLY and CDR2 is FYNNEI in the germline V gene. The CDR3 sequence is 15 residues long. The CDR3 DNA sequence: TGTGCCAGCAGTTGGACCGGGGGGGGAGGGCAGCCCCAGCATTTT. Protein product: CASSWTGGGGQPQHF. Full variable domain (outside the CDR3, taken from reference TRBV2 and TRBJ1-5): EPEVTQTPSHQVTQMGQEVILRCVPISNHLYFYWYRQILGQKVEFLVSFYNNEISEKSEIFDDQFSVERPDGSNFTLKIRSTKLEDSAMYFCASSWTGGGGQPQHFGDGTRLSIL.

This clone was observed at least ten times. V gene TRBV28 combines with J gene TRBJ1-2; D not resolved. Trimming stripped 11 bases from V and 4 bases from J, with 17 bases between. Germline values: CDR1 MDHEN, CDR2 SYDVKM. The length of the CDR3 is 13 residues. CDR3 DNA sequence: TGTGCCTGCAAAAGATCGGGTTCCTATGGCTACACCTTC. Residues: CACKRSGSYGYTF.

This clone was seen only once. The rearrangement links TRBV28 to TRBJ2-7, with 7 positions matching TRBD2. This CDR3 is built from 14 residues. Trimming at V came to 7 bases and at J to 0 bases, leaving 6 bases not matched to a gene. The germline V gene encodes CDR1 MDHEN and CDR2 SYDVKM. CDR3 sequence reads: CASIGRGTSYEQYF. CDR3 DNA sequence: TGTGCCAGCATAGGGCGGGGGACCTCCTACGAGCAGTACTTC.

In its sample, this clone was seen a few times. This chain joins TRBV30 and TRBJ1-2; the D gene is possibly TRBD1 (5 bases). There are 13 residues in the CDR3. CDR1 GTSNPN and CDR2 SVGIG come from the germline V gene (reference sequence). Deletions cut 3 bases from V and 9 bases from J, with 17 bases between. The CDR3 spells CAWRTERRRSYTF. CDR3 sequence (DNA): TGTGCCTGGAGGACAGAGAGGCGAAGAAGCTACACCTTC. The variable domain in full, with the rest retrieved from reference TRBV30 and TRBJ1-2, is SQTIHQWPATLVQPVGSPLSLECTVEGTSNPNLYWYRQAAGRGLQLLFYSVGIGQISSEVPQNLSASRPQDRQFILSSKKLLLSDSGFYLCAWRTERRRSYTFGSGTRLTVV.

The rearrangement uses TRBV6-4 and TRBJ1-5, with TRBD1 identical over 11 bases. The CDR3 is 18 amino acids. From germline, CDR1 is MRHNA and CDR2 SNTAGT. Trimming at V came to 0 bases and at J to 5 bases, leaving 9 bases not matched to a gene. The CDR3 DNA sequence: TGTGCCAGCAGTGACTCGAGTTTCGGGGACAGGGGGTATCAGCCCCAGCATTTT. The encoded protein is CASSDSSFGDRGYQPQHF.

The chain has TRBV15 and TRBJ2-7; 7 positions agree with TRBD2. The junction had 2 bases not matched to a gene; V was cut back by 0 bases and J by 6 bases. The CDR3 loop spans 13 amino acids. Germline V lookup: CDR1 LNHNV, CDR2 YYDKDF (reference sequence). This CDR3 reads CATSRDWGGEQYF. DNA of the CDR3: TGTGCCACCAGCAGAGATTGGGGGGGCGAGCAGTACTTC.

In DNA, the CDR3 is TGTGCCGCGAGGTCTTCTGGAAACACCATATATTTT. Amino acid sequence: CAARSSGNTIYF. This rearrangement joins TRBV25-1 to TRBJ1-3; unclear D gene. The CDR3 has 12 amino acids. Germline CDR1 MGHDK, CDR2 SYGVNS. V lost 11 bases and J 1 base, leaving 9 bases between the germline ends. Full variable domain (remainder filled in from reference TRBV25-1 and TRBJ1-3): EADIYQTPRYLVIGTGKKITLECSQTMGHDKMYWYQQDPGMELHLIHYSYGVNSTEKGDLSSESTVSRIRTEHFPLTLESARPSHTSQYLCAARSSGNTIYFGEGSWLTVV.